Following are 20 T cell receptor beta chains from one sample sequenced in a study of cytomegalovirus exposure and HLA in healthy donors (dated by TCRdb to 2017 to 2019). Library construction relied on the immunoSEQ multiplex PCR assay. TCRdb obtained this table from immuneACCESS and retained in-frame rearrangements with V and J assigned. These tables miss some clones; where compared with another copy, unresolved V genes account for less than half of the shortfall, and the remainder is unexplained. Recorded for this sample are about 240,000 clones; around 85% of them occurred a single time. Together, the top ten hold roughly 1.2% of the sample. Specimen: PBMCs. These receptors came from a woman aged 30 to 39 in good health and CMV-seropositive.

The chain combines TRBV27 with TRBJ2-1; TRBD1 matches 7 bases. After removal of 5 bases from V and 5 bases from J, the junction contained 12 bases not matched to a gene. The CDR3 sequence is 16 residues long. Germline V gene sequence: CDR1 MNHEY, CDR2 SMNVEV (reference sequence). CDR3 amino acids: CASSPTPEGQHNEQFF. The CDR3 bases are TGTGCCAGCAGTCCCACCCCAGAGGGACAGCACAATGAGCAGTTCTTC.

The genes are TRBV4-1 and TRBJ1-1; the D is unclear. V was clipped by 4 bases and J by 0 bases, with 21 bases between them. CDR3 length equals 18 residues. Germline CDR1 is MGHRA and CDR2 is YSYEKL. This chain's CDR3 is CASSPRTGLSSMNTEAFF. CDR3 nucleotide sequence: TGCGCCAGCAGCCCAAGGACTGGGTTGTCGTCAATGAACACTGAAGCTTTCTTT.

The chain employs TRBV5-1 and TRBJ2-3, with 13 bases matching TRBD2. With 4 bases clipped from V and 3 bases from J, the junction kept 2 bases outside the gene matches. The CDR3 sequence is 15 residues long. Germline CDR1 SGHRS, CDR2 YFSETQ. The CDR3 DNA is TGCGCCAGCAGCGGACTAGCGGGAGTGACAGATACGCAGTATTTT. It codes for CASSGLAGVTDTQYF.

This clone was observed once. The chain is built from TRBV27 and TRBJ2-7; 7 nucleotides line up with TRBD1. The V segment lost 6 bases and the J segment 1 base; nucleotides outside the gene matches: 9. This CDR3 region has 15 residues. The germline V gene encodes CDR1 MNHEY and CDR2 SMNVEV (reference sequence). CDR3 in amino acids: CASRDPGQSSYEQYF. The CDR3 DNA is TGTGCCAGCAGGGACCCGGGACAGAGTTCCTACGAGCAGTACTTC.

This chain links TRBV5-4 with TRBJ2-2, with 14 bases fitting TRBD2. Trimming removed 3 bases from V and 7 bases from J; junction bases left unmatched: 8. The CDR3 extends over 17 amino acids. Germline V lookup: CDR1 SGHNT, CDR2 YYREEE (reference sequence). The CDR3 nucleotides read TGTGCCAGCAGCTCGGGACTAGCGGGAGTTGTTAGCGGGGAGCTGTTTTTT. Protein sequence: CASSSGLAGVVSGELFF.

This clone was observed a single time. The chain combines TRBV5-4 with TRBJ2-6; D uncertain. Between the trimmed V and J ends, which lost 3 bases and 0 bases, there was a span of 7 bases. This CDR3 has 15 residues. Germline CDR1 and CDR2: SGHNT and YYREEE (reference sequence). The CDR3 DNA follows: TGTGCCAGCAGCTCACGGAGCTCTGGGGCCAACGTCCTGACTTTC. Its translation is CASSSRSSGANVLTF. The whole variable domain, filled in from reference TRBV5-4 and TRBJ2-6, reads ETGVTQSPTHLIKTRGQQVTLRCSSQSGHNTVSWYQQALGQGPQFIFQYYREEENGRGNFPPRFSGLQFPNYSSELNVNALELDDSALYLCASSSRSSGANVLTFGAGSRLTVL.

The chain couples TRBV7-8 to TRBJ1-2; 8 positions agree with TRBD1. The germline CDR1 and CDR2 sequences are SGHVS and FQNEAQ. The CDR3 contains 15 residues. The V gene end was trimmed by 5 bases and the J gene end by 8 bases; junction bases not matched to a gene: 13. The CDR3: CASSPRDRNVEGYTF. The CDR3 DNA follows: TGTGCCAGCAGCCCCCGGGACAGGAACGTGGAAGGCTACACCTTC.

This clone was seen once. The V and J genes are TRBV28 and TRBJ1-2; D remains ambiguous. The ends were cut back, 2 bases at V and 5 bases at J, with 18 bases in the middle. The germline V gene encodes CDR1 MDHEN and CDR2 SYDVKM. The CDR3 spans 16 residues. The CDR3, as DNA: TGTGCCAGCAGTTTACCGGCAGGCGCGCCTGATTATGGCTACACCTTC. Protein product: CASSLPAGAPDYGYTF.

V is TRBV30 and J is TRBJ1-2; a weak D match, TRBD1 (5 bases). Between the trimmed V and J ends, which lost 1 base and 3 bases, there was a span of 15 bases. Germline loops: CDR1 GTSNPN, CDR2 SVGIG (reference sequence). This CDR3 comprises 15 residues. CDR3 coding DNA: TGTGCCTGGAGTGGCAGGAGGGGTGGTGACTATGGCTACACCTTC. It translates to CAWSGRRGGDYGYTF. Using reference TRBV30 and TRBJ1-2 for the parts outside the CDR3, the full variable domain is SQTIHQWPATLVQPVGSPLSLECTVEGTSNPNLYWYRQAAGRGLQLLFYSVGIGQISSEVPQNLSASRPQDRQFILSSKKLLLSDSGFYLCAWSGRRGGDYGYTFGSGTRLTVV.

This clone was observed a single time. The gene calls are TRBV28 and TRBJ1-5; weak D call: TRBD1 (6 bases). The CDR3 loop spans 13 amino acids. The V gene's germline CDR1 is MDHEN and CDR2 SYDVKM. V shed 10 bases and J shed 3 bases, with 13 bases lying between them. The chain's CDR3 is CATRQVLNQPQHF. The DNA for the CDR3 is TGTGCCACCAGACAGGTCCTCAATCAGCCCCAGCATTTT. Full variable domain (remainder filled in from reference TRBV28 and TRBJ1-5): DVKVTQSSRYLVKRTGEKVFLECVQDMDHENMFWYRQDPGLGLRLIYFSYDVKMKEKGDIPEGYSVSREKKERFSLILESASTNQTSMYLCATRQVLNQPQHFGDGTRLSIL.

The CDR3 here is CASSLVPMLAGAGELFF. CDR3 coding DNA: TGCGCCAGCAGCTTGGTCCCGATGCTAGCGGGAGCCGGGGAGCTGTTTTTT. This rearrangement joins TRBV5-1 to TRBJ2-2; 10 nucleotides align to TRBD2. V lost 0 bases, J lost 6 bases, and 8 bases stayed unmatched. This CDR3 is built from 17 residues. Germline lookup yields CDR1 SGHRS and CDR2 YFSETQ.

DNA for the CDR3: TGTGCCAGTAGTATAGATCTACTAGCGGGCCCCTACAATGAGCAGTTCTTC. Protein product: CASSIDLLAGPYNEQFF. The chain employs TRBV19 and TRBJ2-1; 9 bases match TRBD2. Germline assignment: CDR1 LNHDA and CDR2 SQIVND (reference sequence). V trimming: 0 bases; J trimming: 2 bases; junction bases outside the gene matches: 5. The CDR3 is made up of 17 amino acids.

The chain carries TRBV29-1 and TRBJ1-2, with 7 bases that match TRBD1. Germline V gene sequence: CDR1 SQVTM, CDR2 ANQGSEA. The J segment lost 6 bases and the V segment lost 2 bases, leaving 6 bases of the junction unmatched. CDR3 length: 13 residues. CDR3 sequence: CSVEPTGANGYTF. CDR3 DNA sequence: TGCAGCGTTGAACCTACAGGGGCGAATGGCTACACCTTC. Together with reference TRBV29-1 and TRBJ1-2, the CDR3 gives the full variable domain: SAVISQKPSRDICQRGTSLTIQCQVDSQVTMMFWYRQQPGQSLTLIATANQGSEATYESGFVIDKFPISRPNLTFSTLTVSNMSPEDSSIYLCSVEPTGANGYTFGSGTRLTVV.

V gene TRBV5-1 combines with J gene TRBJ1-1; 9 nucleotides agree with TRBD1. The CDR3 has 16 residues. Per germline, CDR1 SGHRS and CDR2 YFSETQ. Trimming removed 3 bases from V and 0 bases from J; junction bases left unmatched: 6. CDR3 DNA sequence: TGCGCCAGCAGCTGGGGGGACAGGGAGCTGAACACTGAAGCTTTCTTT. Translated, it gives CASSWGDRELNTEAFF.

This clone was observed once. This chain links TRBV27 with TRBJ1-5; D possibly corresponds to TRBD1 (6 bases). V lost 6 bases and J 5 bases, leaving 11 bases between the germline ends. Germline CDR1 and CDR2: MNHEY and SMNVEV (reference sequence). This CDR3 is 13 amino acids long. CDR3 in DNA: TGTGCCAGCAGCCAACAGGGAGATCAGCCCCAGCATTTT. Protein: CASSQQGDQPQHF.

V is TRBV9 and J is TRBJ2-3, with 7 bases lining up with TRBD2. CDR3 length: 16 amino acids. Germline V gene data show CDR1 as SGDLS and CDR2 as YYNGEE. J lost 6 bases, V lost 0 bases, and 10 bases had no gene match. The CDR3 loop is CASSVGSSGTGDTQYF. The CDR3 region has the DNA TGTGCCAGCAGCGTAGGCTCTAGCGGTACTGGGGATACGCAGTATTTT.

The sample holds one count of this clone. This chain links TRBV28 with TRBJ2-5; D not resolved. The V end was cut by 5 bases, the J end by 6 bases, with 22 bases between. This CDR3 has 16 amino acids. Per the germline V gene, CDR1 is MDHEN and CDR2 is SYDVKM. The DNA for the CDR3 is TGTGCCAGCAGTCCTGACGGAGCCAATCCCCCGCAGACCCAGTACTTC. It translates to CASSPDGANPPQTQYF.

The rearrangement joins TRBV5-1 to TRBJ1-3; the D is unclear. Germline V gene sequence: CDR1 SGHRS, CDR2 YFSETQ. The CDR3 loop spans 15 amino acids. V was cut by 0 bases and J by 4 bases, with 11 bases left in between. CDR3 region: CASSLAGELGNTIYF. CDR3 DNA sequence: TGCGCCAGCAGCTTGGCCGGGGAACTCGGAAACACCATATATTTT.

The chain carries TRBV7-9 and TRBJ1-1, with D hard to call. V lost 1 base and J 3 bases, leaving 12 bases between the germline ends. This CDR3 contains 15 residues. CDR1 is SEHNR, CDR2 FQNEAQ, per germline (reference sequence). Written as DNA, the CDR3 is TGTGCCAGCAGCTTAGGCGTGCACGGGGACACTGAAGCTTTCTTT. Amino acids: CASSLGVHGDTEAFF.

V usage is TRBV5-1 and J usage is TRBJ2-3; possible D gene TRBD2, 6 bases. The CDR3 consists of 17 residues. In germline, CDR1 is SGHRS, CDR2 YFSETQ. The V gene lost 0 bases and the J gene lost 3 bases, with 17 bases spanning the gap. CDR3 DNA: TGCGCCAGCAGCTTGGGGCAGGGAGGTACATGGACAGATACGCAGTATTTT. It encodes CASSLGQGGTWTDTQYF.